This T cell receptor beta chain was documented in a study of immune evolution from preneoplasia to lung adenocarcinoma. Whole-study results and caveats: Top clone share appeared to fall from AAH through AIS, MIA, adenocarcinoma.

Between the trimmed V and J ends, which lost 1 base and 7 bases, there was a span of 2 bases. This CDR3 spans 12 amino acids. Germline CDR1 reads MGHRA; CDR2 reads YSYEKL. Worth noting for this clone: What it binds is not known.

Between the mid-2010s and the late 2010s, patients underwent resection in Japan or China. Measured with immunoSEQ multiplex PCR; TCRdb has only the in-frame clones, and not every one. The table records fewer than 7,500 clones, roughly four fifths of them present only once. This TCR came from a person aged 70 to 85 with lung adenocarcinoma. The sample taken for sequencing was FFPE adjacent normal lung tissue. This chain joins TRBV4-1 and TRBJ1-6; D uncertain. The CDR3 loop is CASSQGNSPLHF. The CDR3 DNA is TGCGCCAGCAGCCAAGGAAATTCACCCCTCCACTTT.